The 29 T cell receptor beta chains below were found in one sample sequenced in a study of T cell responses to AZD1222 COVID-19 vaccine. Sequencing was performed with immunoSEQ multiplex PCR; in TCRdb, only in-frame clones are kept and a portion is missing. The sample contains approximately 150,000 clones, approximately 94% of which appear only once. The starting material was peripheral blood, obtained on day 0 of AZD1222 vaccination. The receptor set was obtained from an adult in good health.

The chain joins TRBV10-1 to TRBJ2-1; TRBD2 agrees at 14 bases. Germline V gives CDR1 WNHNN, CDR2 SYGVQD (reference sequence). The CDR3 spans 19 residues. Trimming removed 1 base from V and 2 bases from J; junction bases left unmatched: 7. The CDR3 sequence: CASSELRTSGGNAYNEQFF. The CDR3, as DNA: TGCGCCAGCAGTGAGTTAAGGACTAGCGGGGGGAACGCCTACAATGAGCAGTTCTTC.

The rearrangement uses TRBV19 and TRBJ1-1; D possibly corresponds to TRBD1 (5 bases). V gave up 3 bases and J gave up 4 bases, with 9 bases separating them. The CDR3 consists of 13 residues. The V gene's germline CDR1 is LNHDA and CDR2 SQIVND (reference sequence). The CDR3 DNA follows: TGTGCCAGTAGTATGGGACGATTCACTGAAGCTTTCTTT. This gives the protein CASSMGRFTEAFF.

This chain connects TRBV3-1 (or the pseudogene TRBV3-2) to TRBJ2-1; a possible D gene is TRBD2 (6 bases). This CDR3 region has 14 residues. The germline V gene encodes CDR1 LGHDT and CDR2 YNNKEL (reference sequence). The ends were cut back, 1 base at V and 4 bases at J, with 8 bases in the middle. The CDR3 DNA follows: TGTGCCAGCAGCCAAGGCGGGATTTACAATGAGCAGTTCTTC. Amino acids: CASSQGGIYNEQFF.

The chain has TRBV5-6 and TRBJ2-7, with D maybe TRBD1 (6 bases). V was clipped by 5 bases and J by 6 bases, with 15 bases between them. CDR3 length equals 13 residues. Germline CDR1 and CDR2: SGHDT and YYEEEE. CDR3 coding DNA: TGTGCCAGCAGTCATCTAGGGGGTCGCGAGCAGTACGTC. It specifies CASSHLGGREQYV.

The gene calls are TRBV4-1 and TRBJ1-5; 7 nucleotides line up with TRBD1. This CDR3 has 15 amino acids. The V and J ends lost 2 bases and 5 bases, in that order; junction bases with no gene match: 6. Germline V gene lookup returns CDR1 MGHRA and CDR2 YSYEKL. CDR3 amino acids: CASSQPDREDQPQHF. In DNA form, the CDR3 reads TGCGCCAGCAGCCAACCCGACAGGGAGGATCAGCCCCAGCATTTT.

The chain recombines TRBV4-2 with TRBJ1-6; 12 nucleotides agree with TRBD1. The CDR3 is 16 amino acids. The ends lost 0 bases at V and 10 bases at J; junction bases unmatched: 4. Per the germline V gene, CDR1 is LGHNA and CDR2 is YNFKEQ. CDR3 protein: CASSQDTGTGGSPLHF. The DNA for the CDR3 is TGTGCCAGCAGCCAAGATACCGGGACAGGGGGCTCACCCCTCCACTTT.

CDR3 loop: CASRAQGSDALHF. In DNA form, the CDR3 reads TGCGCCAGCAGGGCACAGGGTAGTGATGCCCTCCACTTT. J is TRBJ1-6 and V is TRBV5-1; tentative D call: TRBD1 (6 bases). Trimming removed 5 bases from V and 14 bases from J, with 17 bases in between. Germline CDR1 reads SGHRS; CDR2 reads YFSETQ. CDR3 length equals 13 residues. The full variable domain, rest sourced from reference TRBV5-1 and TRBJ1-6, is KAGVTQTPRYLIKTRGQQVTLSCSPISGHRSVSWYQQTPGQGLQFLFEYFSETQRNKGNFPGRFSGRQFSNSRSEMNVSTLELGDSALYLCASRAQGSDALHFGNGTRLTVT.

The rearrangement joins TRBV7-7 to TRBJ2-3, with TRBD2 matching over 7 bases. Trimming cost V 6 bases and J 3 bases; bases outside gene matches: 9. This CDR3 is 15 amino acids long. Germline V gene lookup returns CDR1 SSHAT and CDR2 FNYEAQ (reference sequence). Here the CDR3 reads CASSPLAGVTDTQYF. The CDR3 bases are TGTGCCAGCAGTCCCCTTGCGGGAGTAACAGATACGCAGTATTTT.

This chain connects TRBV29-1 to TRBJ2-1; D unclear. The CDR3 spans 13 residues. Germline CDR1 is SQVTM and CDR2 is ANQGSEA. V lost 3 bases to trimming and J lost 12 bases, with 18 bases between them. CDR3 nucleotide sequence: TGCAGCGTTGAGTCGGGCCTCGCCTCGGGGCAGTTCTTC. This gives the protein CSVESGLASGQFF.

The chain combines TRBV6-1 with TRBJ1-1; no clear D. There are 16 residues in the CDR3. Trimming took 0 bases from V and 6 from J, leaving 17 bases between them. The germline V gene encodes CDR1 MNHNS and CDR2 SASEGT. In DNA, the CDR3 is TGTGCCAGCAGTGAAGCGCTTACCGGTCGAATCGCTGAAGCTTTCTTT. As protein: CASSEALTGRIAEAFF.

The V call is TRBV21-1, the J call TRBJ2-3; the DNA was not used to check the table's D call, TRBD1. TRBV21-1 is a pseudogene segment. CDR3 length: 15 residues. CDR3 in amino acids: CASSNRGSVGDTQYF. CDR3 bases: TGTGCCAGCAGCAACAGGGGCTCTGTAGGAGATACGCAGTATTTT.

This clone appeared a single time. The rearrangement joins TRBV9 to TRBJ2-2, with D uncertain. Trimming shortened V by 4 bases and J by 1 base, and 14 bases separated the two germline ends. The CDR3 contains 16 residues. Per germline, CDR1 SGDLS and CDR2 YYNGEE. CDR3 DNA sequence: TGTGCCAGCAGCCCACGATGGCATGAGAACACCGGGGAGCTGTTTTTT. It encodes CASSPRWHENTGELFF.

This clone was counted a single time. The V gene is TRBV29-1, the J gene TRBJ2-1; D is undetermined. Germline V gene data show CDR1 as SQVTM and CDR2 as ANQGSEA. Trimming removed 2 bases from V and 6 bases from J, with 14 bases in between. CDR3 length: 14 residues. Here the CDR3 DNA reads TGCAGCGTTGAACGTAGTGATTTTGGCAATGAGCAGTTCTTC. The encoded protein is CSVERSDFGNEQFF.

This chain connects TRBV7-2 to TRBJ1-3; D call uncertain. Trimming took off 4 bases at V and 4 bases at J, with 2 bases between the two ends. The germline V gene encodes CDR1 SGHTA and CDR2 FQGNSA. CDR3 length: 11 residues. In nucleotides, the CDR3 is TGTGCCAGCAGCTCAGGAAACACCATATATTTT. Amino acid sequence: CASSSGNTIYF.

The J gene is TRBJ1-5, the V gene TRBV7-8; 10 nucleotides align to TRBD1. The CDR3 runs 15 residues. Germline V CDR1 and CDR2: SGHVS, FQNEAQ. J was trimmed by 4 bases and V by 3 bases; bases with no gene match: 3. CDR3: CASSFWTGGNQPQHF. CDR3 sequence (DNA): TGTGCCAGCAGCTTCTGGACAGGGGGAAATCAGCCCCAGCATTTT.

The chain joins TRBV7-8 to TRBJ2-7; 11 bases map to TRBD1. Per the germline V gene, CDR1 is SGHVS and CDR2 is FQNEAQ. V trimming: 6 bases; J trimming: 7 bases; junction bases outside the gene matches: 5. The CDR3 is made up of 13 amino acids. The chain's CDR3 is CASSRDRGEEQYV. The CDR3 DNA follows: TGTGCCAGCAGTCGGGACAGGGGGGAAGAGCAGTACGTC.

The chain couples TRBV10-3 to TRBJ1-1; TRBD1 agrees at 7 bases. The ends lost 4 bases at V and 6 bases at J; junction bases unmatched: 8. This CDR3 is 14 amino acids long. CDR1 and CDR2 (germline): ENHRY, SYGVKD. In DNA form, the CDR3 reads TGTGCCATCAGTGGCCAGACAGGGCCGGCTGAAGCTTTCTTT. This encodes CAISGQTGPAEAFF.

The chain has TRBV6-2 or TRBV6-3 and TRBJ1-6; 9 positions agree with TRBD1. V shed 5 bases, J shed 14 bases, and the junction held 10 bases outside the gene matches. Germline-derived CDR1 and CDR2 are MNHEY and SVGEGT. This CDR3 region has 14 residues. The CDR3 DNA reads TGTGCCAGCAGTCCCTCGCGGGACAGGGCCACCCTCCACTTT. The encoded protein is CASSPSRDRATLHF.

This chain joins TRBV9 and TRBJ1-3; TRBD1 aligns across 7 bases. With V trimmed by 2 bases and J by 0 bases, 5 bases remained unmatched. The CDR3 sequence is 16 residues long. The germline gives CDR1 SGDLS, CDR2 YYNGEE. The chain's CDR3 is CASSVGTEYSGNTIYF. DNA for the CDR3: TGTGCCAGCAGCGTCGGGACAGAATACTCTGGAAACACCATATATTTT.

CDR3 sequence reads: CAERDRNEKLFF. CDR3 sequence (DNA): TGTGCCGAAAGGGACAGAAATGAAAAACTGTTTTTT. J is TRBJ1-4 and V is TRBV30, with 7 bases matching TRBD1. CDR1 GTSNPN and CDR2 SVGIG come from the germline V gene (reference sequence). V dropped 8 bases and J dropped 5; count of bases not matched to a gene: 5. The CDR3 runs to 12 residues.

The V gene is TRBV7-9, the J gene TRBJ1-6; 7 bases line up with TRBD1. The length of the CDR3 is 16 residues. The junction had 5 bases not matched to a gene; V was cut back by 1 base and J by 5 bases. From germline, CDR1 is SEHNR and CDR2 FQNEAQ (reference sequence). The CDR3 loop is CASSLGEGANNSPLHF. Written as DNA, the CDR3 is TGTGCCAGCAGCTTAGGCGAGGGGGCCAATAATTCACCCCTCCACTTT.

The chain joins TRBV7-3 to TRBJ2-1, with D possibly matching TRBD2 (6 bases). Trimming left V 2 bases short and J 4 bases short, with 15 bases between. CDR3 length: 16 amino acids. Germline V CDR1 and CDR2: SGHTA, FQGTGA. CDR3 in DNA: TGTGCCAGCAGCTTATTACAACGGGAGTTGTACAATGAGCAGTTCTTC. Translated: CASSLLQRELYNEQFF.

This chain links TRBV6-2 or TRBV6-3 with TRBJ1-5; the D is unclear. The germline V and J ends were trimmed by 0 bases and 0 bases, with 12 bases remaining between them. Germline CDR1 is MNHEY and CDR2 is SVGEGT. This CDR3 has 17 residues. DNA for the CDR3: TGTGCCAGCAGTTACTCGCCCGTGGGGTATAGCAATCAGCCCCAGCATTTT. Translation: CASSYSPVGYSNQPQHF.

The V call is TRBV6-5, the J call TRBJ2-1; D unclear. CDR1 and CDR2 (germline): MNHEY, SVGAGI. The CDR3 extends over 14 amino acids. V was pared by 6 bases and J by 3 bases, with 12 bases between. The CDR3, as DNA: TGTGCCAGCAGCCCATACAACGACTACAATGAGCAGTTCTTC. It yields the protein CASSPYNDYNEQFF.

This clone was found once. V gene TRBV27 combines with J gene TRBJ1-1; weak D call: TRBD1 (5 bases). This CDR3 spans 14 amino acids. Germline V gene lookup returns CDR1 MNHEY and CDR2 SMNVEV (reference sequence). Between the trimmed V and J ends, which lost 6 bases and 6 bases, there was a span of 17 bases. CDR3 DNA: TGTGCCAGCAGACGCCCGGGACTCCGACCTGAAGCTTTCTTT. Translating it yields CASRRPGLRPEAFF.

About this clone: The same CDR3 is also encoded by other DNA sequences in this sample. The genes are TRBV18 and TRBJ1-5, with TRBD1 as a possible D gene (6 bases). The CDR3 has 14 residues. Trimming pared 3 bases from V and 3 bases from J, leaving 9 bases between. Germline CDR1 reads KGHSH; CDR2 reads LQKENI. The CDR3, as DNA: TGTGCCAGCTCACCGACAGGCCCCAATCAGCCCCAGCATTTT. Protein: CASSPTGPNQPQHF.

The genes are TRBV3-1 (or the pseudogene TRBV3-2) and TRBJ1-1, with D uncertain. Germline-derived CDR1 and CDR2 are LGHDT and YNNKEL (reference sequence). Trimming pared 0 bases from V and 7 bases from J, leaving 12 bases between. The CDR3 extends over 14 amino acids. The CDR3 is CASSQEAGNREAFF. CDR3 coding DNA: TGTGCCAGCAGCCAAGAGGCGGGTAATCGTGAAGCTTTCTTT.

The chain combines TRBV6-5 with TRBJ1-3; D is perhaps TRBD1 (6 bases). The ends were cut back, 4 bases at V and 4 bases at J, with 11 bases in the middle. The CDR3 covers 14 residues. In germline, CDR1 is MNHEY, CDR2 SVGAGI. The CDR3 sequence is CASSSKGGGNTIYF. The CDR3 DNA reads as TGTGCCAGCAGTTCCAAGGGGGGAGGAAACACCATATATTTT.

The V gene is TRBV6-2 or TRBV6-3, the J gene TRBJ2-7; no definite D call. Looked up from germline, CDR1 is MNHEY and CDR2 is SVGEGT. V lost 6 bases and J lost 4, with 10 bases in between. The CDR3 extends over 12 amino acids. CDR3 region: CASSRGSYEQYV. The CDR3, as DNA: TGTGCCAGCAGCCGCGGTAGTTACGAGCAGTACGTC.